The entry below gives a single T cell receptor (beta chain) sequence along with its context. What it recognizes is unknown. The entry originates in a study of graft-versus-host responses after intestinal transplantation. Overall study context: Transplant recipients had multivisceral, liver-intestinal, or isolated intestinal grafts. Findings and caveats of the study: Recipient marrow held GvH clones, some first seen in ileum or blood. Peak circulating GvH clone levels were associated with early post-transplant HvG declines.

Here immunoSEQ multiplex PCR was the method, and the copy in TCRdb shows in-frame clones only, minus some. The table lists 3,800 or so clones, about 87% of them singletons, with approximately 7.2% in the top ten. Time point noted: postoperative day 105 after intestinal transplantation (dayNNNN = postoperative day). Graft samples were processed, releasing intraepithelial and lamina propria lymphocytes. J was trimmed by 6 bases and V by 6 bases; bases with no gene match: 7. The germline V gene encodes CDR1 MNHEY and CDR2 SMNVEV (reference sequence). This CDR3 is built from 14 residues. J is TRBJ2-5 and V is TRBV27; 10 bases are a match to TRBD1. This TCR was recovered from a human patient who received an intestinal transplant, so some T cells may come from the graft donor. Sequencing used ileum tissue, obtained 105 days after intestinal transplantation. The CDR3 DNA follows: TGTGCCAGCAGATCTGGACAGGGGGTGAAGACCCAGTACTTC. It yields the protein CASRSGQGVKTQYF.